The entry below describes one T cell receptor (beta chain). The antigen is unknown. Trimming left V 5 bases short and J 0 bases short, with 8 bases between. Germline CDR1 reads SQVTM; CDR2 reads ANQGSEA. CDR3 length: 13 amino acids. Sequencing was performed with immunoSEQ multiplex PCR; in TCRdb, only in-frame clones are kept and a portion is missing. The sample gives around 100,000 clones, around nine tenths of which show up once; more than 1.5% is in the top ten. These data come from a study of T cell responses to AZD1222 COVID-19 vaccine. Study observations and caveats: Just 5 to 7 AZD1222 recipients were seropositive at baseline.

This chain uses TRBV29-1 with TRBJ1-3; D call uncertain. Sequenced here: peripheral blood, sampled on day 0 of AZD1222 vaccination. The clonotype comes from an adult in good health. The CDR3 region has the DNA TGCAGCGTTCCGAGTCCCTCTGGAAACACCATATATTTT. Protein sequence: CSVPSPSGNTIYF.